This passage covers 27 T cell receptor beta chains from one sample sequenced in a study of T-cell memory formation after mild COVID-19. TCRdb re-derived calls from the 5' RACE reads in MiXCR, one entry per CDR3 protein. The sample lists 210,000 or so distinct CDR3 sequences; under 12% were seen once. The specimen sequenced was PBMCs or a T cell subset sorted from them (not recorded which). The source of these receptors is a man between 18 and 35 years old who had mild COVID-19 (a few samples of this study predate the infection). Cell type and time point are not known.

This clonotype was picked up many times. V gene TRBV5-1 combines with J gene TRBJ1-1; no reliable D call. The CDR3 sequence is 13 residues long. Germline lookup yields CDR1 SGHRS and CDR2 YFSETQ. The V gene lost 1 base and the J gene lost 3 bases, with 7 bases spanning the gap. DNA of the CDR3: TGCGCCAGCAGCTTGCTGGCCTACACTGAAGCTTTCTTT. Translating it yields CASSLLAYTEAFF.

V and J are TRBV15 and TRBJ2-1; no definite D call. V was cut by 1 base and J by 3 bases, with 4 bases left in between. This CDR3 region has 13 residues. The V gene's germline CDR1 is LNHNV and CDR2 YYDKDF (reference sequence). CDR3 DNA: TGTGCCACCAGCAGAGGAAACTACAATGAGCAGTTCTTC. Residues: CATSRGNYNEQFF.

This clonotype was seen a few times. The V call is TRBV20-1, the J call TRBJ1-2; 9 nucleotides match TRBD1. V was clipped by 2 bases and J by 5 bases; unmatched bases: 6. Germline V CDR1 and CDR2: DFQATT, SNEGSKA (reference sequence). The CDR3 contains 14 residues. The DNA of the CDR3 is TGCAGTGCTAGATTTGACAGGGGGTCGTATGGCTACACCTTC. It yields the protein CSARFDRGSYGYTF.

This rearrangement joins TRBV18 to TRBJ2-7; 12 nucleotides agree with TRBD1. This CDR3 spans 13 amino acids. The ends lost 6 bases at V and 5 bases at J; junction bases unmatched: 2. CDR1 is KGHSH and CDR2 is LQKENI in the germline V gene. CDR3 DNA sequence: TGTGCCAGCTCGGGGACAGGGGGCAACGAGCAGTACTTC. Encoded protein: CASSGTGGNEQYF.

This clonotype was counted between two and nine times. The genes are TRBV7-2 and TRBJ2-6; D gene ambiguous. CDR1 is SGHTA, CDR2 FQGNSA, per germline. The CDR3 runs to 18 residues. V lost 5 bases and J 4 bases, leaving 21 bases between the germline ends. CDR3 region: CASSPRRIPGGGANVLTF. CDR3 in DNA: TGTGCCAGCAGCCCCCGCCGAATACCTGGCGGAGGGGCCAACGTCCTGACTTTC.

The genes are TRBV7-2 and TRBJ2-1; D possibly matches TRBD1 or TRBD2 (5 bases each). V lost 7 bases and J lost 4, with 11 bases in between. Germline V CDR1 and CDR2: SGHTA, FQGNSA. The length of the CDR3 is 13 residues. CDR3: CASTGGGYNEQFF. The DNA of the CDR3 is TGTGCCAGCACCGGTGGGGGTTACAATGAGCAGTTCTTC.

This clonotype was observed a few times. The chain combines TRBV18 with TRBJ1-1; TRBD1 is a possible D gene (5 bases). Germline lookup yields CDR1 KGHSH and CDR2 LQKENI. Between the trimmed V and J ends, which lost 6 bases and 7 bases, there was a span of 18 bases. CDR3 length: 14 residues. The CDR3 nucleotides read TGTGCCAGCTCCGCTCAGGGCAGGGTATATGAAGCTTTCTTT. Its translation is CASSAQGRVYEAFF. Based on the CDR3 plus reference TRBV18 and TRBJ1-1, the full variable domain is NAGVMQNPRHLVRRRGQEARLRCSPMKGHSHVYWYRQLPEEGLKFMVYLQKENIIDESGMPKERFSAEFPKEGPSILRIQQVVRGDSAAYFCASSAQGRVYEAFFGQGTRLTVV.

The V and J genes are TRBV4-3 and TRBJ2-5; no reliable D call. Germline CDR1 is LGHNA and CDR2 is YSLEER. This CDR3 has 12 amino acids. V was trimmed by 0 bases and J by 10 bases, leaving 9 bases between them. CDR3 loop: CASSQDAGIQYF. CDR3 DNA: TGCGCCAGCAGCCAAGATGCAGGTATCCAGTACTTC.

CDR3: CSAAVGSNQPQHF. Written as DNA, the CDR3 is TGCAGTGCAGCAGTAGGGAGCAATCAGCCCCAGCATTTT. V is TRBV20-1 and J is TRBJ1-5, with D unresolved. V was trimmed by 6 bases and J by 1 base, leaving 10 bases between them. The CDR3 is 13 amino acids. Per germline, CDR1 DFQATT and CDR2 SNEGSKA (reference sequence).

This chain joins TRBV6-2 or TRBV6-3 and TRBJ2-1, with a weak D call TRBD1 (6 bases). Germline assignment: CDR1 MNHEY and CDR2 SVGEGT. The CDR3 is 12 residues long. Trimming removed 4 bases at V and 10 bases at J, with 11 bases between. The CDR3 bases are TGTGCCAGCAGTTCCCAGGGGTGGGAGCAGTTCTTC. Translated, it gives CASSSQGWEQFF.

This clonotype was counted at least ten times. In nucleotides, the CDR3 is TGTGCCAGCAGTGAATTCGGTAGGGTGGGAGTTGCGTTCTTC. It codes for CASSEFGRVGVAFF. V gene TRBV25-1 combines with J gene TRBJ2-1; D might be TRBD2 (5 bases). The CDR3 runs 14 residues. Germline V lookup: CDR1 MGHDK, CDR2 SYGVNS. The ends were cut back, 1 base at V and 15 bases at J, with 19 bases in the middle.

This clonotype appeared a few times. CDR3 residues: CSARDGSYNEKLFF. CDR3 sequence (DNA): TGCAGTGCTAGGGACGGCAGTTATAATGAAAAACTGTTTTTT. The V and J genes are TRBV20-1 and TRBJ1-4; unclear D gene. V lost 3 bases and J lost 4, with 12 bases in between. CDR1 and CDR2 (germline): DFQATT, SNEGSKA (reference sequence). This CDR3 comprises 14 residues.

In DNA form, the CDR3 reads TGTGCCAGCTCACCCCTAGCGGGGGAGCAGTATTTT. Translated, it gives CASSPLAGEQYF. The chain combines TRBV18 with TRBJ2-3, with TRBD2 matching over 10 bases. V gave up 3 bases and J gave up 11 bases; unmatched junction bases: 2. The CDR3 is made up of 12 amino acids. Germline CDR1 KGHSH, CDR2 LQKENI. The full variable domain, completed using reference TRBV18 and TRBJ2-3, is NAGVMQNPRHLVRRRGQEARLRCSPMKGHSHVYWYRQLPEEGLKFMVYLQKENIIDESGMPKERFSAEFPKEGPSILRIQQVVRGDSAAYFCASSPLAGEQYFGPGTRLTVL.

The chain joins TRBV7-2 to TRBJ2-5, with 8 bases aligning to TRBD2. V lost 1 base, J lost 7 bases, and 5 bases stayed unmatched. CDR3 length: 14 amino acids. The germline V gene encodes CDR1 SGHTA and CDR2 FQGNSA. This chain's CDR3 is CASSLESRGGTQYF. CDR3 DNA sequence: TGTGCCAGCAGCTTAGAGTCCCGGGGGGGGACCCAGTACTTC.

The table lists this clonotype with many counts. This rearrangement joins TRBV5-1 to TRBJ1-6; perhaps TRBD1 as D (5 bases). The germline gives CDR1 SGHRS, CDR2 YFSETQ. The germline V and J ends were trimmed by 5 bases and 8 bases, with 17 bases remaining between them. This CDR3 is 15 amino acids long. This CDR3 is CASRDSGTGYSPLHF. The CDR3 DNA reads TGCGCCAGCAGGGACTCCGGGACTGGGTATTCACCCCTCCACTTT.

This clonotype was observed a handful of times. J is TRBJ1-5 and V is TRBV24-1; no reliable D call. The germline gives CDR1 KGHDR, CDR2 SFDVKD. The CDR3 contains 14 residues. The V and J ends lost 1 base and 0 bases respectively, with 3 bases between them. The CDR3 spells CATSDFSSNQPQHF. In DNA, the CDR3 is TGTGCCACCAGTGATTTCAGTAGCAATCAGCCCCAGCATTTT.

The chain couples TRBV6-6 to TRBJ2-3, with TRBD2 matching over 12 bases. Per the germline V gene, CDR1 is MNHNY and CDR2 is SVGAGI (reference sequence). After removal of 6 bases from V and 6 bases from J, the junction contained 7 bases not matched to a gene. The CDR3 spans 15 residues. The chain's CDR3 is CASSSLAGGVDTQYF. CDR3 sequence (DNA): TGTGCCAGCAGCTCACTAGCGGGGGGTGTTGATACGCAGTATTTT.

At least ten counts were recorded for this clonotype. The CDR3 sequence: CASSFGRTDTQYF. The CDR3 DNA sequence: TGTGCCAGCAGTTTCGGTCGCACAGATACGCAGTATTTT. This chain links TRBV12-3 or TRBV12-4 with TRBJ2-3; D is unresolved. The CDR3 sequence is 13 residues long. Trimming shortened V by 3 bases and J by 1 base, and 5 bases separated the two germline ends.

The chain joins TRBV6-5 to TRBJ2-1; 8 nucleotides align to TRBD2. Germline CDR1 and CDR2: MNHEY and SVGAGI. CDR3 size: 15 residues. The V gene end was trimmed by 7 bases and the J gene end by 9 bases; junction bases not matched to a gene: 14. As DNA, the CDR3 is TGTGCCAGCAAAATCCAGACTAGCGTTTGGGGTGAGCAGTTCTTC. Translation gives CASKIQTSVWGEQFF.

This clonotype was recorded a few times. The chain has TRBV7-7 and TRBJ2-2, with TRBD2 matching over 7 bases. This CDR3 comprises 14 residues. The ends lost 5 bases at V and 4 bases at J; junction bases unmatched: 4. The germline V gene encodes CDR1 SSHAT and CDR2 FNYEAQ (reference sequence). In nucleotides, the CDR3 is TGTGCCAGCAGCACGGGGGGTATCACCGGGGAGCTGTTTTTT. It yields the protein CASSTGGITGELFF.

This clonotype was recorded once. The junction shows a germline mismatch at one end, possibly a read error. J is TRBJ2-5 and V is TRBV5-6; 7 nucleotides match TRBD1. CDR1 is SGHDT and CDR2 is YYEEEE in the germline V gene. The CDR3 is 14 residues long. The DNA of the CDR3 is TGTGCCAGAAGCTTGTCCGGGACAGCAGAGACCCAGTACTTC. Amino acids: CARSLSGTAETQYF.

This clonotype was seen more than once but under ten times. The junction and the germline gene differ at one end; a read error may be behind it. The V call is TRBV18, the J call TRBJ2-3, with D tentatively TRBD1 (6 bases). Germline CDR1 and CDR2: KGHSH and LQKENI. The CDR3 has 12 amino acids. CDR3 DNA: TGTGCCAGCTCTTGGGACACAAATACGCAGTATTTT. It is translated as CASSWDTNTQYF. Combining the CDR3 with reference TRBV18 and TRBJ2-3 gives the whole variable domain NAGVMQNPRHLVRRRGQEARLRCSPMKGHSHVYWYRQLPEEGLKFMVYLQKENIIDESGMPKERFSAEFPKEGPSILRIQQVVRGDSAAYFCASSWDTNTQYFGPGTRLTVL.

V gene TRBV15 combines with J gene TRBJ1-1; D is perhaps TRBD1 (6 bases). Germline-derived CDR1 and CDR2 are LNHNV and YYDKDF (reference sequence). V was cut by 4 bases and J by 3 bases, with 15 bases left in between. The length of the CDR3 is 15 residues. As DNA, the CDR3 is TGTGCCACCAGCAAAGAAACAGGGACGTACACTGAAGCTTTCTTT. This gives the protein CATSKETGTYTEAFF.

This sequence joins TRBV28 and TRBJ2-7; D remains ambiguous. Germline CDR1 is MDHEN and CDR2 is SYDVKM. V gave up 6 bases and J gave up 3 bases, with 12 bases separating them. The CDR3 is made up of 13 amino acids. The CDR3, as DNA: TGTGCCAGCAGCACCGACGGATTCTACGAGCAGTACGTC. Encoded protein: CASSTDGFYEQYV.

V gene TRBV5-1 combines with J gene TRBJ1-1; 8 bases are shared with TRBD1. Looked up from germline, CDR1 is SGHRS and CDR2 is YFSETQ. J lost 2 bases, V lost 3 bases, and 6 bases had no gene match. This CDR3 has 15 amino acids. The CDR3 protein is CASSSETGGNTEAFF. The CDR3 nucleotides read TGCGCCAGCAGCTCGGAAACAGGGGGTAACACTGAAGCTTTCTTT.

This clonotype was seen a few times. V is TRBV5-1 and J is TRBJ2-1; D gene uncertain. V dropped 0 bases and J dropped 6 bases, with 13 bases sitting between them. The CDR3 covers 15 residues. The V gene's germline CDR1 is SGHRS and CDR2 YFSETQ. CDR3 sequence reads: CASSLESFLGNEQFF. The CDR3 nucleotides are TGCGCCAGCAGCTTGGAGAGTTTTCTGGGCAATGAGCAGTTCTTC.

This chain links TRBV5-4 with TRBJ1-1; unclear D gene. This CDR3 is built from 14 residues. Germline CDR1 and CDR2: SGHNT and YYREEE (reference sequence). V gave up 5 bases and J gave up 0 bases, with 11 bases separating them. The CDR3 coding sequence is TGTGCCAGCAGGGACCTTTCGCTGAACACTGAAGCTTTCTTT. Translation: CASRDLSLNTEAFF.